The rows below give T cell receptor beta chains drawn from one sample of a study of shared clonotypes between healthy human individuals. Clones were read by immunoSEQ multiplex PCR, and TCRdb kept only the in-frame ones, dropping some. The sample includes 2,500,000 or so clones, around 92% of them seen just once. The sequenced sample was naive CD4+ T cells from PBMCs. These receptor sequences come from a young man in good health. Some clones in this sample may be carry-over from other donors' samples. The CDR3 runs from the conserved cysteine through the conserved F or W. A D gene is named only where the DNA matches it firmly. Some rows mark clone size as missing; the rest say once, few, many or name a class of expanded clone.

v_gene	abundance	j_gene	d_gene	CDR3aa	CDR3nt
TRBV5-1	NA	TRBJ2-7	NA	CASSPGTLWAYEQYF	TGCGCCAGCAGCCCCGGGACACTCTGGGCCTACGAGCAGTACTTC
TRBV28	NA	TRBJ1-1	TRBD1	CASSLDRGRLAEAFF	TGTGCCAGCAGTTTGGACAGGGGGCGTCTCGCTGAAGCTTTCTTT
TRBV9	NA	TRBJ2-1	NA	CASSVAEWGSSYNEQFF	TGTGCCAGCAGCGTAGCTGAGTGGGGGAGCTCCTACAATGAGCAGTTCTTC
TRBV4-2	NA	TRBJ1-2	NA	CASSQEQGRNAGGYTF	TGTGCCAGCAGCCAAGAACAGGGAAGGAACGCCGGGGGCTACACCTTC
TRBV6-4	NA	TRBJ1-2	NA	CASTKEGGAYYGYTF	TGTGCCAGCACAAAAGAAGGGGGTGCGTACTATGGCTACACCTTC
TRBV25-1	few	TRBJ1-2	TRBD1	CASSGTGPYGYTF	TGTGCCAGCAGTGGGACAGGGCCCTATGGCTACACCTTC
TRBV27	NA	TRBJ1-5	TRBD1	CASTPAGGRQPQHF	TGTGCCAGCACTCCGGCAGGGGGCCGTCAGCCCCAGCATTTT
TRBV28	NA	TRBJ2-1	TRBD1	CASRVADRGLRSSYNEQFF	TGTGCCAGCAGAGTGGCCGACAGGGGGCTCAGGAGCTCCTACAATGAGCAGTTCTTC
TRBV15	NA	TRBJ2-4	NA	CATSREPSGGSSGKNIQYF	TGTGCCACCAGCAGAGAACCATCAGGGGGGTCCTCAGGCAAAAACATTCAGTACTTC
TRBV19	NA	TRBJ2-1	NA	CASSPTRGRGYHGFF	TGTGCCAGTAGTCCAACGAGGGGGAGGGGGTATCACGGATTCTTC
TRBV7-9	NA	TRBJ2-4	NA	CASSLTTENIQYF	TGTGCCAGCAGCCTGACGACAGAAAACATTCAGTACTTC
TRBV7-6	NA	TRBJ2-1	TRBD1	CASSLSTGTVYNEQFF	TGTGCCAGCAGCTTATCAACCGGGACAGTCTACAATGAGCAGTTCTTC
TRBV11-2	NA	TRBJ1-2	NA	CASSRKGGYGYTF	TGTGCCAGCAGCCGAAAGGGGGGTTATGGCTACACCTTC
TRBV6-5	NA	TRBJ1-1	TRBD1	CASSYQGAGTEAFF	TGTGCCAGCAGTTACCAGGGGGCAGGAACTGAAGCTTTCTTT
TRBV5-1	NA	TRBJ2-7	NA	CASSLLFCIFLRRSMVVPYEQYF	TGCGCCAGCAGCTTGCTCTTCTGTATCTTTTTGCGTCGGTCTATGGTAGTTCCCTACGAGCAGTACTTC
TRBV10-3	NA	TRBJ1-5	NA	CATRAGLDSNQPQHF	TGTGCCACCCGGGCGGGTCTTGATAGCAATCAGCCCCAGCATTTT
TRBV5-5	NA	TRBJ2-7	NA	CASSAGPGNEQYF	TGTGCCAGCAGCGCCGGGCCGGGCAACGAGCAGTACTTC
TRBV28	once	TRBJ1-2	NA	CASSVTGTPRNGYTF	TGTGCCAGCAGTGTAACGGGGACACCGCGGAATGGCTACACCTTC
TRBV18	few	TRBJ2-7	NA	CASSQGRSYEQYF	TGTGCCAGCTCACAGGGGAGGTCCTACGAGCAGTACTTC
TRBV18	NA	TRBJ1-1	NA	CASSPGAGSTEAFF	TGTGCCAGCTCACCAGGGGCAGGGAGCACTGAAGCTTTCTTT
TRBV6-6	NA	TRBJ1-2	NA	CASSQPPGDGNYGYTF	TGTGCCAGCAGTCAGCCGCCCGGGGACGGAAACTATGGCTACACCTTC
TRBV5-4	NA	TRBJ1-1	NA	CASNSGAGNTEAFF	TGTGCCAGCAACTCGGGGGCGGGGAACACTGAAGCTTTCTTT
TRBV19	NA	TRBJ1-2	NA	CASSIYRLKVDGYTF	TGTGCCAGTAGTATCTACAGGCTAAAGGTGGATGGCTACACCTTC
TRBV2	NA	TRBJ2-3	TRBD1	CASSVDRGITDTQYF	TGTGCCAGCAGCGTGGACAGGGGGATAACAGATACGCAGTATTTT
TRBV2	NA	TRBJ1-1	NA	CASRIAGQFMNTEAFF	TGTGCCAGCAGGATTGCAGGGCAATTTATGAACACTGAAGCTTTCTTT
TRBV9	once	TRBJ2-2	NA	CASSIRQLSNTGELFF	TGTGCCAGCAGCATCCGACAGTTATCGAACACCGGGGAGCTGTTTTTT
TRBV11-3	NA	TRBJ1-3	TRBD1	CASSLDGTAGDTIYF	TGTGCCAGCAGCTTAGACGGGACAGCGGGAGACACCATATATTTT
TRBV30	NA	TRBJ2-3	TRBD2	CAWSPGLAGTDTQYF	TGTGCCTGGAGTCCGGGACTAGCGGGCACAGATACGCAGTATTTT
TRBV7-6	NA	TRBJ1-2	NA	CASSSRTARNGYTF	TGTGCCAGCAGCTCACGGACAGCGAGAAATGGCTACACCTTC
TRBV18	NA	TRBJ1-4	NA	CASSPGATNEKLFF	TGTGCCAGCTCACCAGGGGCCACTAATGAAAAACTGTTTTTT
TRBV4-1	NA	TRBJ2-7	NA	CASSPPSGVLNEQYF	TGCGCCAGCAGCCCACCTTCAGGGGTTCTCAACGAGCAGTACTTC
TRBV28	once	TRBJ1-5	NA	CASLGNQPQHF	TGTGCCAGCTTGGGTAATCAGCCCCAGCATTTT
TRBV7-9	NA	TRBJ1-4	TRBD1	CASRGTGGEEKLFF	TGTGCCAGCAGGGGGACAGGGGGCGAAGAAAAACTGTTTTTT